The sequence of this TCR beta chain was determined in a study of T cell changes during pregnancy in multiple sclerosis (dated by TCRdb to about 2019). General notes on the study: The study looked at changes in the T cell repertoire across pregnancy in women with multiple sclerosis.

Library generation was performed with the immunoSEQ multiplex PCR assay. TCRdb took this table from immuneACCESS and kept in-frame rearrangements with V and J called. Such tables lack part of the clones; where checked against another copy, unresolved V genes explain under half of the gap, and the rest is unexplained. This sample is represented by tens of thousands of clones; roughly 88% of them were singletons. The ten biggest clones cover more than 8% of the sample. The germline V gene sets CDR1 to SGHTA and CDR2 to FQGNSA. V is clipped by 2 bases and J by 6 bases, and the sequence between their germline boundaries is 17 bases long. The CDR3 spans 15 residues, from the cysteine through the phenylalanine. The only DNA kept is the CDR3, 45 bases in frame from the first base. Concerning this clone itself: Its binding antigen is unknown. There are no base qualities to consult, and no much larger clone falls within one base.

The sequence joins TRBV7-2 to TRBJ2-7; the D gene is perhaps TRBD2, on 6 matching bases. The sample consisted of peripheral blood, taken after pregnancy. The receptor comes from a female donor in good health, enrolled as a control in a pregnancy study. The CDR3 protein: CASSLITGVLSEQYF. The DNA sequence is as follows: TGTGCCAGCAGCTTAATAACGGGGGTCTTAAGCGAGCAGTACTTC.